This is a list of T cell receptor beta chains from one sample in a study of preoperative IRX-2 immunotherapy in early breast cancer. Sequenced by immunoSEQ multiplex PCR; TCRdb stores in-frame clones only, minus some. The data contain around 57,000 clones, around 94% of them singletons. Sampling was performed from a patient treated with IRX-2 immunotherapy. The source is a human donor with breast cancer. The CDR3 runs from the conserved cysteine through the conserved F or W. A D gene is named only where the DNA matches it firmly. Clone size appears in some rows only: once, few, many, or a class for an expanded clone.

clone_size	j_call	v_call	d_call	cdr3_aa	cdr3_nt
.	TRBJ1-1	TRBV10-3	.	CAISESSATMNTEAFF	TGTGCCATCAGTGAGTCGTCGGCCACGATGAACACTGAAGCTTTCTTT
once	TRBJ2-3	TRBV7-2	.	CASSPSPRRSTDTQYF	TGTGCCAGCAGCCCTAGCCCGAGGCGGTCGACAGATACGCAGTATTTT
.	TRBJ1-2	TRBV11-3	.	CASSLKVDRCNYGYTF	TGTGCCAGCAGCTTAAAGGTGGACCGATGTAACTATGGCTACACCTTC
.	TRBJ2-6	TRBV9	.	CASSVVSGGSAGANVLTF	TGTGCCAGCAGCGTAGTGTCAGGTGGATCGGCCGGGGCCAACGTCCTGACTTTC
.	TRBJ2-5	TRBV9	.	CASSVVSTAGETQYF	TGTGCCAGCAGCGTAGTATCAACGGCGGGGGAGACCCAGTACTTC
.	TRBJ2-1	TRBV5-1	TRBD2	CASSLGGLAGFNEQFF	TGCGCCAGCAGCTTGGGAGGGCTAGCGGGATTTAATGAGCAGTTCTTC
.	TRBJ1-1	TRBV11-1	TRBD1	CASRDRDRGKNTEAFF	TGTGCCAGCAGGGATCGGGACAGGGGAAAGAACACTGAAGCTTTCTTT
.	TRBJ1-5	TRBV7-6	.	CASSLVSGEPQHF	TGTGCCAGCAGCCTCGTGAGCGGGGAGCCCCAGCATTTT
.	TRBJ1-2	TRBV5-4	.	CASSYKNGPGDGYTF	TGTGCCAGCAGCTATAAAAACGGGCCTGGGGATGGCTACACCTTC
.	TRBJ2-5	TRBV5-1	TRBD2	CASSLVSGEEETQYF	TGCGCCAGCAGCTTGGTTAGCGGGGAAGAAGAGACCCAGTACTTC
.	TRBJ2-7	TRBV28	.	CASSPSGFKLEQYF	TGTGCCAGCAGTCCGAGCGGGTTCAAGCTCGAGCAGTACTTC
.	TRBJ2-1	TRBV5-5	TRBD2	CASSQRGFYNEQFF	TGTGCCAGCAGCCAGCGGGGCTTTTACAATGAGCAGTTCTTC
.	TRBJ2-2	TRBV15	.	CATSLGWGANTGELFF	TGTGCCACCAGTCTGGGGTGGGGGGCGAACACCGGGGAGCTGTTTTTT
.	TRBJ1-6	TRBV7-2	.	CASSFDSSLPLHF	TGTGCCAGCAGCTTCGACTCCTCCTTGCCCCTCCACTTT
.	TRBJ1-5	TRBV2	TRBD1	CASSDQGAQPQHF	TGTGCCAGCAGTGATCAGGGGGCTCAGCCCCAGCATTTT
.	TRBJ2-1	TRBV7-8	.	CASRRGRLEYNEQFF	TGTGCCAGCAGGAGAGGTAGACTAGAGTACAATGAGCAGTTCTTC
.	TRBJ2-1	TRBV7-8	TRBD2	CASSLREIAGYNEQFF	TGTGCCAGCAGCTTACGTGAAATAGCGGGATACAATGAGCAGTTCTTC
.	TRBJ2-7	TRBV5-6	.	CASSLAGQPEQYF	TGTGCCAGCAGCTTGGCCGGGCAGCCCGAGCAGTACTTC
.	TRBJ2-7	TRBV7-9	.	CASSPGRANFDEQYF	TGTGCCAGCAGCCCCGGACGGGCCAATTTCGACGAGCAGTACTTC
once	TRBJ2-1	TRBV5-4	TRBD2	CASRSGLAGGSGQFF	TGTGCCAGCAGATCTGGACTAGCGGGGGGCTCAGGGCAGTTCTTC
.	TRBJ2-1	TRBV2	TRBD2	CASSELGLAANEQFF	TGTGCCAGCAGTGAACTCGGACTAGCGGCAAATGAGCAGTTCTTC
once	TRBJ2-3	TRBV13	.	CASSFWDTARDTQYF	TGTGCCAGCAGCTTTTGGGATACGGCTAGAGATACGCAGTATTTT
once	TRBJ2-5	TRBV18	.	CASSPLRETQYF	TGTGCCAGCTCCCCCCTCCGGGAGACCCAGTACTTC
.	TRBJ1-6	TRBV5-1	.	CASTGTQNSPLHF	TGCGCCAGTACCGGGACACAAAATTCACCCCTCCACTTT